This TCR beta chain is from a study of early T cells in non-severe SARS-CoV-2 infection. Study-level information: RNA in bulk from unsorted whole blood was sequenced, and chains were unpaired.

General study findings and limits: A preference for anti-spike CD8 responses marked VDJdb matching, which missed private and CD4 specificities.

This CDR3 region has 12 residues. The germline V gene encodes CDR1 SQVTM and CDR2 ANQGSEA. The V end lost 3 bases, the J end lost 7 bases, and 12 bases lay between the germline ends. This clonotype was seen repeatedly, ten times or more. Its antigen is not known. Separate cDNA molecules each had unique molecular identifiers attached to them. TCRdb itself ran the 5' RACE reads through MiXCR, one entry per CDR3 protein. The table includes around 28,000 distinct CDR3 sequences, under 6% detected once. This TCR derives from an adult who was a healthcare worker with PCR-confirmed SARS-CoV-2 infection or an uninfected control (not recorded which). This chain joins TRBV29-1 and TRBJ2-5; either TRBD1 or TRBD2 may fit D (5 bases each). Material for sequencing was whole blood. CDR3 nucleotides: TGCAGCGTTGATAGAGGGGATGGGACCCAGTACTTC. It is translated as CSVDRGDGTQYF.